The clone carrying this TCR beta chain was counted ten times or more. As yet, its antigen is unknown. Germline V gene data show CDR1 as SGHAT and CDR2 as FQDESV (reference sequence). This CDR3 comprises 16 residues. V shed 1 base, J shed 1 base, and the junction held 0 bases outside the gene matches. The sample originates from a study of T cells in Graves' hyperthyroidism and ophthalmopathy. RNA transcripts yielded amplified TCR beta CDR3 regions. Initially, a first-round RT-PCR of the TCR CDR3 employed the HTBI primer set. One entry per CDR3 protein results from TCRdb running MiXCR on the multiplex PCR reads. Of some 340,000 distinct CDR3 sequences listed, around 13% are singletons. General study findings and limits: Stable hyperthyroidism and ophthalmopathy were separated using 13 V-J signatures. Prediction of ophthalmopathy progression came a median around 7.1 months pre-onset.

The rearrangement links TRBV11-1 to TRBJ2-1; 11 nucleotides align to TRBD2. The sequenced sample was blood. This clonotype was sampled from a woman aged 40 to 50 with Graves' ophthalmopathy. The CDR3 DNA reads as TGTGCCAGCAGCTTAGGGACTAGCGGGTCCTACAATGAGCAGTTCTTC. Translating gives CASSLGTSGSYNEQFF.